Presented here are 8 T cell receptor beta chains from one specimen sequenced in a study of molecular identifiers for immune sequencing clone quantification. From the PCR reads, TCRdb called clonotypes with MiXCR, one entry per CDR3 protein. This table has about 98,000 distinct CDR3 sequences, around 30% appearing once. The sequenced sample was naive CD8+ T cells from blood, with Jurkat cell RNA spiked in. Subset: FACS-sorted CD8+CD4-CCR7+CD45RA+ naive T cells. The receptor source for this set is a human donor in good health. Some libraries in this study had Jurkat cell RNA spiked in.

CDR3 sequence (DNA): TGTGCCAGTAGTATGGGTCCCAATGAGCAGTTCTTC. Translation gives CASSMGPNEQFF. The chain has TRBV19 and TRBJ2-1; no firm D call. Germline-derived CDR1 and CDR2 are LNHDA and SQIVND (reference sequence). The CDR3 runs to 12 residues. With 3 bases removed from V and 6 bases from J, the gap between germline ends came to 6 bases. The whole variable domain, filled in from reference TRBV19 and TRBJ2-1, reads DGGITQSPKYLFRKEGQNVTLSCEQNLNHDAMYWYRQDPGQGLRLIYYSQIVNDFQKGDIAEGYSVSREKKESFPLTVTSAQKNPTAFYLCASSMGPNEQFFGPGTRLTVL.

CDR3 protein: CSVEPSGKSYEQYF. The CDR3 DNA sequence: TGCAGCGTTGAACCCAGCGGGAAAAGTTACGAGCAGTACTTC. The rearrangement links TRBV29-1 to TRBJ2-7; 7 bases agree with TRBD2. J lost 4 bases, V lost 2 bases, and 8 bases had no gene match. CDR1 and CDR2 (germline): SQVTM, ANQGSEA. This CDR3 spans 14 amino acids.

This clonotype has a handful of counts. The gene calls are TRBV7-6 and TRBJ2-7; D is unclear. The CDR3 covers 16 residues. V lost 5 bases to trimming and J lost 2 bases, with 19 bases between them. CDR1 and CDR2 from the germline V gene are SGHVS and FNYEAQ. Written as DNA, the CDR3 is TGTGCCAGCAGCCCAGGTGCCGTTTCTAGGACCTACGAGCAGTACTTC. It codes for CASSPGAVSRTYEQYF.

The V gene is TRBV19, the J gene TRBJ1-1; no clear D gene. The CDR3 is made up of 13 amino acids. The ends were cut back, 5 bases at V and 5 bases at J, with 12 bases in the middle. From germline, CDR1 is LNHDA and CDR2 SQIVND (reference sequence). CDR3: CASSSGETTEAFF. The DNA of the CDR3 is TGTGCCAGTAGTTCTGGCGAAACGACTGAAGCTTTCTTT.

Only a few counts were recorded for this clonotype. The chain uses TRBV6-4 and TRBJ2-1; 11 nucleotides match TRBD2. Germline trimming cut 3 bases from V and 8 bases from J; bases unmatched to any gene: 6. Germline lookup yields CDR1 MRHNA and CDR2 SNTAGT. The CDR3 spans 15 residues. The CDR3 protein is CASSEELAGGYEQFF. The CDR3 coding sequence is TGTGCCAGCAGTGAGGAGCTAGCGGGAGGTTATGAGCAGTTCTTC.

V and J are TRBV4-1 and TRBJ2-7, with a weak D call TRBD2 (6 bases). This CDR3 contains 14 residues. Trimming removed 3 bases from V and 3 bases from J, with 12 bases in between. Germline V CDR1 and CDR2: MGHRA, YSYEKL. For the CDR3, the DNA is TGCGCCAGCAGCCAGTCGGGTAGCGGCTACGAGCAGTACTTC. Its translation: CASSQSGSGYEQYF.

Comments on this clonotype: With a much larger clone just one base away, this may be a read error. The CDR3 loop is CASSLVDSLSGNTKYF. The CDR3, as DNA: TGTGCCAGCAGCTTAGTGGACAGCCTCTCTGGAAACACCAAATATTTT. The rearrangement joins TRBV7-9 to TRBJ1-3, with a possible D match to TRBD1 (6 bases). The CDR3 covers 16 residues. Germline loops: CDR1 SEHNR, CDR2 FQNEAQ (reference sequence).

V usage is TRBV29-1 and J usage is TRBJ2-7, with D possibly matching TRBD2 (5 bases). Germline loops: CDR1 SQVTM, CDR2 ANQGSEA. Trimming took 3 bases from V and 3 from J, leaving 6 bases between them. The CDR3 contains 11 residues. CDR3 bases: TGCAGCGTTGAGAGGGACTACGAGCAGTACTTC. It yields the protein CSVERDYEQYF.